One and the same sample provided the 11 T cell receptor beta chains below, sequenced in a study of cytomegalovirus exposure and HLA in healthy donors. Primers: 60 Vbeta forward and 13 Jbeta reverse. Repertoires were generated with immunoSEQ multiplex PCR, while TCRdb's copy carries only in-frame clones and drops some. There are 160,000 or so clones in the sample; approximately 76% occur only once, and about 1.3% lies in the top ten. The sample consisted of PBMCs. The receptors were sampled from a man between 60 and 70 years old in good health and CMV-seronegative.

J is TRBJ2-5 and V is TRBV28, with D perhaps TRBD1 (5 bases). The germline gives CDR1 MDHEN, CDR2 SYDVKM. This CDR3 spans 13 amino acids. The V end lost 6 bases, the J end lost 4 bases, and 12 bases lay between the germline ends. In nucleotides, the CDR3 is TGTGCCAGCAGGAAGGGGTGGGTAGAGACCCAGTACTTC. Encoded protein: CASRKGWVETQYF.

The rearrangement uses TRBV18 and TRBJ1-4; D is uncertain. Per the germline V gene, CDR1 is KGHSH and CDR2 is LQKENI. The germline V and J ends were trimmed by 3 bases and 6 bases, with 5 bases remaining between them. The CDR3 consists of 12 residues. CDR3 sequence: CASSPRDEKLFF. CDR3 DNA: TGTGCCAGCTCACCTCGGGATGAAAAACTGTTTTTT.

This clone was detected only once. This same CDR3 is encoded by further DNA sequences in the sample. The chain is built from TRBV27 and TRBJ2-7, with D possibly TRBD1 on 6 matching bases. The CDR3 has 14 residues. Trimming left V 6 bases short and J 2 bases short, with 14 bases between. Looked up from germline, CDR1 is MNHEY and CDR2 is SMNVEV (reference sequence). The CDR3 coding sequence is TGTGCCAGCAGGTTGACAGGACCTACCTACGAGCAGTACTTC. Protein: CASRLTGPTYEQYF.

In its sample, this clone was seen once. V and J are TRBV30 and TRBJ2-1; 12 bases are a match to TRBD1. The CDR3 consists of 15 residues. The V segment lost 3 bases and the J segment 6 bases; nucleotides outside the gene matches: 6. Germline V CDR1 and CDR2: GTSNPN, SVGIG (reference sequence). DNA for the CDR3: TGTGCCTGGAGGGGACAGGGGGCTGGCCTCAATGAGCAGTTCTTC. It translates to CAWRGQGAGLNEQFF.

The genes are TRBV28 and TRBJ2-5, with 7 bases matching TRBD2. V lost 2 bases, J lost 5 bases, and 11 bases stayed unmatched. CDR3 size: 16 residues. The germline V gene has CDR1 MDHEN and CDR2 SYDVKM. In DNA, the CDR3 is TGTGCCAGCAGTTTACGGGGGGTAGTTAGTGGGGAGACCCAGTACTTC. Amino acids: CASSLRGVVSGETQYF.

In regard to this clone: Within the sample, other DNA sequences also encode this same CDR3. V is TRBV5-4 and J is TRBJ2-1; the match to TRBD1 covers 11 bases. Per germline, CDR1 SGHNT and CDR2 YYREEE (reference sequence). Trimming removed 4 bases from V and 4 bases from J; junction bases left unmatched: 4. This CDR3 region has 15 residues. The CDR3 nucleotides are TGTGCCAGCAGCCTGGGGACAGGGGGTTACAATGAGCAGTTCTTC. Encoded protein: CASSLGTGGYNEQFF.

The J gene is TRBJ2-7, the V gene TRBV27; no reliable D call. Per the germline V gene, CDR1 is MNHEY and CDR2 is SMNVEV (reference sequence). V was cut by 5 bases and J by 0 bases, with 14 bases left in between. The CDR3 is made up of 15 amino acids. The CDR3 here is CASSLNYHPSYEQYF. In DNA form, the CDR3 reads TGTGCCAGCAGTCTAAACTACCATCCCTCCTACGAGCAGTACTTC.

Remarks on this clone: The junction differs from germline at one of its ends, possibly a read error. Distinct nucleotide sequences in the sample also encode this CDR3. For the CDR3, the DNA is TGCGCTAGCAGCCAAGAGAGTCTATTAGGGGGCGGCTATGGCTACACCTTC. Protein sequence: CASSQESLLGGGYGYTF. The rearrangement uses TRBV4-3 and TRBJ1-2, with 7 nucleotides matching TRBD1. CDR1 LGHNA and CDR2 YSLEER come from the germline V gene. There are 17 residues in the CDR3.

In nucleotides, the CDR3 is TGTGCCAGCTCACCCCCAGGCCAGGGGGATTCACCCCTCCACTTT. Protein product: CASSPPGQGDSPLHF. The chain combines TRBV18 with TRBJ1-6; the match to TRBD1 covers 7 bases. Germline V gene lookup returns CDR1 KGHSH and CDR2 LQKENI. The CDR3 contains 15 residues. Trimming cost V 3 bases and J 8 bases; bases outside gene matches: 7.

The table lists this clone with a few counts. This rearrangement joins TRBV18 to TRBJ1-2; 9 bases are a match to TRBD1. The CDR3 spans 16 residues. The germline V gene encodes CDR1 KGHSH and CDR2 LQKENI. J was trimmed by 4 bases and V by 5 bases; bases with no gene match: 11. The CDR3 region is CASSNRGTGNVYGYTF. CDR3 coding DNA: TGTGCCAGCTCAAACCGGGGGACAGGGAATGTCTATGGCTACACCTTC.

The chain employs TRBV2 and TRBJ2-3, with TRBD2 as a possible D gene (6 bases). The germline V gene has CDR1 SNHLY and CDR2 FYNNEI. Trimming removed 1 base at V and 4 bases at J, with 12 bases between. This CDR3 comprises 15 residues. This chain's CDR3 is CASSEVGGWSDTQYF. CDR3 nucleotide sequence: TGTGCCAGCAGTGAAGTGGGGGGTTGGTCAGATACGCAGTATTTT. Drawing the rest from reference TRBV2 and TRBJ2-3, the complete variable domain is EPEVTQTPSHQVTQMGQEVILRCVPISNHLYFYWYRQILGQKVEFLVSFYNNEISEKSEIFDDQFSVERPDGSNFTLKIRSTKLEDSAMYFCASSEVGGWSDTQYFGPGTRLTVL.